The 11 T cell receptor beta chains listed next were all sequenced from one sample in a study of blood T cell repertoires in COVID-19 (dated by TCRdb to about 2020). The library came from the immunoSEQ multiplex PCR assay. TCRdb obtained this table from immuneACCESS and retained in-frame rearrangements with V and J assigned. These tables miss some clones; where compared with another copy, unresolved V genes account for less than half of the shortfall, and the remainder is unexplained. For this sample there are roughly 72,000 clones; about nine tenths appear just once. The ten largest clones capture around 2.5% of the sample. What was sequenced was peripheral blood. Every receptor here comes from a human donor in a cohort sampled during active COVID-19.

This clone appeared once. V gene TRBV25-1 combines with J gene TRBJ1-3; no firm D call. Trimming removed 4 bases at V and 4 bases at J, with 11 bases between. The CDR3 runs 14 residues. Germline values: CDR1 MGHDK, CDR2 SYGVNS. Written as DNA, the CDR3 is TGTGCCAGCAGTGCTCAGACACCAGGAAACACCATATATTTT. Its translation is CASSAQTPGNTIYF.

This clone came up once. The chain links TRBV7-7 to TRBJ2-2, with D perhaps matching TRBD2 (6 bases). Trimming left V 6 bases short and J 4 bases short, with 15 bases between. In germline, CDR1 is SSHAT, CDR2 FNYEAQ (reference sequence). The CDR3 runs to 15 residues. In DNA form, the CDR3 reads TGTGCCAGCAGACTCGGACCCGGGGGCACCGGGGAGCTGTTTTTT. This gives the protein CASRLGPGGTGELFF.

The chain recombines TRBV5-4 with TRBJ2-1, with a possible D match to TRBD1 (6 bases). CDR3 length: 14 amino acids. CDR1 and CDR2 (germline): SGHNT, YYREEE (reference sequence). V was trimmed by 0 bases and J by 8 bases, leaving 12 bases between them. In DNA form, the CDR3 reads TGTGCCAGCAGCTTGGGACAGGCCCAGGATGAGCAGTTCTTC. The encoded protein is CASSLGQAQDEQFF.

This chain uses TRBV28 with TRBJ1-5; perhaps TRBD1 as D (5 bases). CDR1 and CDR2 from the germline V gene are MDHEN and SYDVKM. The CDR3 covers 14 residues. The ends were cut back, 2 bases at V and 6 bases at J, with 11 bases in the middle. CDR3 loop: CASSLGQGSQPQHF. In nucleotides, the CDR3 is TGTGCCAGCAGTTTAGGGCAGGGTAGTCAGCCCCAGCATTTT.

Here the CDR3 DNA reads TGTGCCAGCAGCCAAGATCAGATGCAGGGCGGGATCATCACTGAAGCTTTCTTT. The encoded protein is CASSQDQMQGGIITEAFF. V usage is TRBV4-2 and J usage is TRBJ1-1, with D possibly matching TRBD1 (5 bases). The germline V gene has CDR1 LGHNA and CDR2 YNFKEQ. The CDR3 extends over 18 amino acids. The V end was cut by 0 bases, the J end by 4 bases, with 21 bases between.

The CDR3 loop reads CASSYSRGRQPQHF. The CDR3 DNA reads TGTGCCAGCAGTTACAGTAGGGGTAGGCAGCCCCAGCATTTT. V is TRBV27 and J is TRBJ1-5; possible D gene TRBD1, 5 bases. Germline CDR1 and CDR2: MNHEY and SMNVEV (reference sequence). The length of the CDR3 is 14 residues. V was clipped by 4 bases and J by 7 bases, with 14 bases between them.

This clone was picked up a small number of times. The gene calls are TRBV7-8 and TRBJ2-7, with 8 nucleotides matching TRBD1. V gave up 5 bases and J gave up 6 bases; unmatched junction bases: 9. From germline, CDR1 is SGHVS and CDR2 FQNEAQ. The CDR3 consists of 14 residues. The CDR3 sequence is CASSPKRTGFEQYF. The DNA of the CDR3 is TGTGCCAGCAGCCCGAAACGGACAGGGTTCGAGCAGTACTTC.

The V call is TRBV5-1, the J call TRBJ1-1; TRBD1 agrees at 7 bases. CDR3 length equals 15 residues. Germline V gene lookup returns CDR1 SGHRS and CDR2 YFSETQ. The V segment lost 0 bases and the J segment 1 base; nucleotides outside the gene matches: 3. CDR3 region: CASSLAGTANTEAFF. In DNA, the CDR3 is TGCGCCAGCAGCTTGGCAGGGACAGCGAACACTGAAGCTTTCTTT.

The chain is built from TRBV28 and TRBJ2-7, with a tentative D call TRBD1 (6 bases). Germline V gene lookup returns CDR1 MDHEN and CDR2 SYDVKM. CDR3 length: 14 amino acids. Trimming stripped 3 bases from V and 1 base from J, with 10 bases between. Here the CDR3 DNA reads TGTGCCAGCAGTTTCGTGACAGGTTCCTACGAGCAGTACTTC. Protein product: CASSFVTGSYEQYF.

CDR3 sequence: CASSTDMNTEAFF. CDR3 in DNA: TGTGCCAGCTCAACAGATATGAACACTGAAGCTTTCTTT. The chain couples TRBV18 to TRBJ1-1, with D hard to call. Germline loops: CDR1 KGHSH, CDR2 LQKENI. This CDR3 has 13 residues. The V gene lost 5 bases and the J gene lost 0 bases, with 7 bases spanning the gap.

CDR3 nucleotide sequence: TGCGCCAGCAGCTTGGTAGAGCCTGGGGCCAACGTCCTGACTTTC. This translates into CASSLVEPGANVLTF. This sequence joins TRBV5-1 and TRBJ2-6; the D is unclear. The CDR3 runs 15 residues. V was clipped by 0 bases and J by 2 bases, with 6 bases between them. In germline, CDR1 is SGHRS, CDR2 YFSETQ.